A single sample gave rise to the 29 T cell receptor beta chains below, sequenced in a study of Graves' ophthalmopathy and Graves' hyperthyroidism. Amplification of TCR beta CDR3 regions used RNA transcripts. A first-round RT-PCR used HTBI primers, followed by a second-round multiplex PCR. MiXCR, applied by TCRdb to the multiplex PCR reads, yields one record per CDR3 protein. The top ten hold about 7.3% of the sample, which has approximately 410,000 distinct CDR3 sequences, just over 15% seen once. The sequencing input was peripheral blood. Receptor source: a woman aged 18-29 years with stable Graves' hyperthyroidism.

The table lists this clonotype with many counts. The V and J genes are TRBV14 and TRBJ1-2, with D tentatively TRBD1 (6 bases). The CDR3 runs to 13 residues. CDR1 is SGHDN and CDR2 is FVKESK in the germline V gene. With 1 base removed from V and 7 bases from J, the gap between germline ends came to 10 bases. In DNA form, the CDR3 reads TGTGCCAGCAGCCAAGGGGGGCGAGTTGGCTACACCTTC. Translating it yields CASSQGGRVGYTF.

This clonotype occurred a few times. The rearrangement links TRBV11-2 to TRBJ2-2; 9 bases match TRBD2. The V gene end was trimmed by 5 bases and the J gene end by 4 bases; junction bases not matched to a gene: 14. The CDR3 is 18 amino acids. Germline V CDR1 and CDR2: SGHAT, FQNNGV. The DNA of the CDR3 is TGTGCCAGCAGCCTCTCTGTGAGGCTAGCGGGAATCACCGGGGAGCTGTTTTTT. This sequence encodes CASSLSVRLAGITGELFF.

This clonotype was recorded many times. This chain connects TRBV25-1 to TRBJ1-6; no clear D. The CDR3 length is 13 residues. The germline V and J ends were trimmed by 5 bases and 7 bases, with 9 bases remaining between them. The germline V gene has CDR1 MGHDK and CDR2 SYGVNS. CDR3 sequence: CASSIGGNSPLHF. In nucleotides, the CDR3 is TGTGCCAGCAGTATTGGAGGGAATTCACCCCTCCACTTT.

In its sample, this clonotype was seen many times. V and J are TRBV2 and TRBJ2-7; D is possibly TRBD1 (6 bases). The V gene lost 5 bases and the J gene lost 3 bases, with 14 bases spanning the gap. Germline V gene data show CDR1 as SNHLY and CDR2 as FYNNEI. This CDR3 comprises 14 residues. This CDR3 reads CASSPQGPLYEQYF. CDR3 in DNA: TGTGCCAGCAGTCCTCAGGGGCCTCTCTACGAGCAGTACTTC.

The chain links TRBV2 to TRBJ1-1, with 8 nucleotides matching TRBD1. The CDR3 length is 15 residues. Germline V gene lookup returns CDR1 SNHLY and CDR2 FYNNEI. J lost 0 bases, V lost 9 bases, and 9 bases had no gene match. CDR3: CASPPWDRLNTEAFF. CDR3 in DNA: TGTGCCAGTCCCCCTTGGGACAGGCTGAACACTGAAGCTTTCTTT.

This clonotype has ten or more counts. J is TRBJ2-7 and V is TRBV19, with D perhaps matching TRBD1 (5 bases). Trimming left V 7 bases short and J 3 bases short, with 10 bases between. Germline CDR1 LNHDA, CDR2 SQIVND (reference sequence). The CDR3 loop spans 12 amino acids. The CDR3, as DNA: TGTGCCAGTAAGGACACTAACTACGAGCAGTACTTC. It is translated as CASKDTNYEQYF.

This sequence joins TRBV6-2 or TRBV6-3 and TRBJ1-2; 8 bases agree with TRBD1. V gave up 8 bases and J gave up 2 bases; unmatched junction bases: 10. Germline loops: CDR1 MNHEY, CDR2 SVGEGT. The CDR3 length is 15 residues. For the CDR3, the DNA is TGTGCCAGCGGTTCGCCAGGGGGCGCAAACTATGGCTACACCTTC. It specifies CASGSPGGANYGYTF.

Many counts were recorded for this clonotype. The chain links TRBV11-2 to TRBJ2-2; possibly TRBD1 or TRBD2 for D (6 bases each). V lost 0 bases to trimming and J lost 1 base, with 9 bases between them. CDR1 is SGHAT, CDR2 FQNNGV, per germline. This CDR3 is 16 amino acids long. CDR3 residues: CASSLDRGGNTGELFF. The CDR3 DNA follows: TGTGCCAGCAGCTTAGACAGGGGAGGGAACACCGGGGAGCTGTTTTTT.

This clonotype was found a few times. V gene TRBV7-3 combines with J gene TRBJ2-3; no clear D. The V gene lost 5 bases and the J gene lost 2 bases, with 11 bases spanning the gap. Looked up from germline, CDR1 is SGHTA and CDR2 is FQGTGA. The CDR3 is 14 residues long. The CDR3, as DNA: TGTGCCAGCAGCCTCACCACGTCCACAGATACGCAGTATTTT. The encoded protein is CASSLTTSTDTQYF.

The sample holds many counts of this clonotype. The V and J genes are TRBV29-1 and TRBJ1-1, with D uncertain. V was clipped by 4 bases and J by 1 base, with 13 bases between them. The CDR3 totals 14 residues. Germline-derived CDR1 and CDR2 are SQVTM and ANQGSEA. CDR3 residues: CSVAQPGSNTEAFF. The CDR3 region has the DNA TGCAGCGTTGCTCAACCGGGGTCGAACACTGAAGCTTTCTTT.

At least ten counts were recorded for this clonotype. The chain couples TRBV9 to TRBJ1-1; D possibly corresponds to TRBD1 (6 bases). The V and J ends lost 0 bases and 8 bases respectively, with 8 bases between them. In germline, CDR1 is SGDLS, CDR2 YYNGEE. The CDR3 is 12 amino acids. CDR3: CASSVAGAEAFF. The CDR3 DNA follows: TGTGCCAGCAGCGTAGCGGGGGCAGAAGCTTTCTTT.

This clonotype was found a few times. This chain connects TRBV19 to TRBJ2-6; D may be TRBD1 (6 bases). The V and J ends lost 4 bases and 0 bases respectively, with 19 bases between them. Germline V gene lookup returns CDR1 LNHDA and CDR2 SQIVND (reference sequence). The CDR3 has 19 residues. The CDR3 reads CASSTAPPGTFSGANVLTF. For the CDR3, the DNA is TGTGCCAGTAGTACGGCTCCTCCCGGGACATTCTCTGGGGCCAACGTCCTGACTTTC.

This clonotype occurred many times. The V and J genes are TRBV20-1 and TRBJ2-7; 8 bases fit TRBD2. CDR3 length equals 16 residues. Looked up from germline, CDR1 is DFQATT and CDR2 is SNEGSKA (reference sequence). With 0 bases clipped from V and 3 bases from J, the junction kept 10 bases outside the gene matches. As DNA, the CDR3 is TGCAGTGCTAGAGATCTATCAGCGGGGGTTAGCTACGAGCAGTACTTC. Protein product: CSARDLSAGVSYEQYF.

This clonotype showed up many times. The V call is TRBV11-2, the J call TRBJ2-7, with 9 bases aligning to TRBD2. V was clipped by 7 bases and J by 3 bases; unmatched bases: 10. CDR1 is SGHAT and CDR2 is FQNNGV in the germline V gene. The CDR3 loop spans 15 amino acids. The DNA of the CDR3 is TGTGCCAGCATCCCGAGTGCGGGGGGGCTCTACGAGCAGTACTTC. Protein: CASIPSAGGLYEQYF.

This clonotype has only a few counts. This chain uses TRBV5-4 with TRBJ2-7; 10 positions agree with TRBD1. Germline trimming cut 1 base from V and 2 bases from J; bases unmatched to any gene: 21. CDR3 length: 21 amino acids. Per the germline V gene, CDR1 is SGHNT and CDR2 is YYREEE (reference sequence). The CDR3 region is CASSLYTVRMTGGFSPYEQYF. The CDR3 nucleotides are TGTGCCAGCAGCTTGTATACCGTGCGGATGACAGGGGGCTTCTCCCCCTACGAGCAGTACTTC. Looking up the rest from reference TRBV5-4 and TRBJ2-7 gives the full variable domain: ETGVTQSPTHLIKTRGQQVTLRCSSQSGHNTVSWYQQALGQGPQFIFQYYREEENGRGNFPPRFSGLQFPNYSSELNVNALELDDSALYLCASSLYTVRMTGGFSPYEQYFGPGTRLTVT.

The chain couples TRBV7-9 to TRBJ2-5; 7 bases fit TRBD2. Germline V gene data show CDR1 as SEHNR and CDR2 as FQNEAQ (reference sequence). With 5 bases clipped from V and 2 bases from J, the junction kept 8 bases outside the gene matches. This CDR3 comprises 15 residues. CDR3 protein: CASSRLRGDQETQYF. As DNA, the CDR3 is TGTGCCAGCAGCCGCCTCCGGGGGGATCAAGAGACCCAGTACTTC.

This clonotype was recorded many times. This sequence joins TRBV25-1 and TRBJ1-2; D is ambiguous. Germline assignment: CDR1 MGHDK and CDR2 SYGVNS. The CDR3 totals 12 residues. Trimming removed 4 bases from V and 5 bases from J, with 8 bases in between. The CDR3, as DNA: TGTGCCAGCAGTGGGGATCTTTATGGCTACACCTTC. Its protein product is CASSGDLYGYTF.

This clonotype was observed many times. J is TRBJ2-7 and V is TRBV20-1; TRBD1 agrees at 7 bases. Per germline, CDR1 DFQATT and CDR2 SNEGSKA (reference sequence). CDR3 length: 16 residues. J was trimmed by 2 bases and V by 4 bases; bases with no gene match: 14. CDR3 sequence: CSAKGLYGTDAYEQYF. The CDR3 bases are TGCAGTGCTAAAGGACTGTACGGGACAGACGCCTACGAGCAGTACTTC.

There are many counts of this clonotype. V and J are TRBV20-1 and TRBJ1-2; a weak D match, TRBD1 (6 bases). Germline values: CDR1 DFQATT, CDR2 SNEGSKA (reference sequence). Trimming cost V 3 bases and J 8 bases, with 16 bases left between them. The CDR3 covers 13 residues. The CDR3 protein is CSASTQGWEGYTF. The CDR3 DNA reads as TGCAGTGCTAGTACACAGGGATGGGAGGGCTACACCTTC.

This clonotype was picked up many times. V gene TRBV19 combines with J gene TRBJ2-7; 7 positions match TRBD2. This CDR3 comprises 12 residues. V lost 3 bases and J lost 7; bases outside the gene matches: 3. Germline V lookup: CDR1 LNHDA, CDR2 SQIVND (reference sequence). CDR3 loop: CASSILGGEQYF. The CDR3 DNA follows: TGTGCCAGTAGTATTTTGGGGGGGGAGCAGTACTTC.

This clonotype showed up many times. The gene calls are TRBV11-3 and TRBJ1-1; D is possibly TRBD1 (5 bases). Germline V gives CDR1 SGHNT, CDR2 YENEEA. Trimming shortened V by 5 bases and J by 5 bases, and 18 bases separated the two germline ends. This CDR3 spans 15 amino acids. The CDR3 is CASSQPGRGRTEAFF. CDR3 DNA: TGTGCCAGCAGCCAGCCCGGGAGGGGACGAACTGAAGCTTTCTTT. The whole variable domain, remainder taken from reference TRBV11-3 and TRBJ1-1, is EAGVVQSPRYKIIEKKQPVAFWCNPISGHNTLYWYLQNLGQGPELLIRYENEEAVDDSQLPKDRFSAERLKGVDSTLKIQPAELGDSAVYLCASSQPGRGRTEAFFGQGTRLTVV.

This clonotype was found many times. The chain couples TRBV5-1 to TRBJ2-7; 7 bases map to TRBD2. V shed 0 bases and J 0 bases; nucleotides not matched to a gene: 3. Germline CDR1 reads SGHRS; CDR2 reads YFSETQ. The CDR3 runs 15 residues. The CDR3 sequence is CASSLGQRDSYEQYF. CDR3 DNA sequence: TGCGCCAGCAGCTTGGGACAGCGGGACTCCTACGAGCAGTACTTC.

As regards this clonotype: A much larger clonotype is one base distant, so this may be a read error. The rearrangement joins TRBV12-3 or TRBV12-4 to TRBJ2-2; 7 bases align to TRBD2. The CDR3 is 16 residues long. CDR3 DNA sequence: TGTGCCAGCAGTTTCTACCCGGGGGGAGGCACCGGGGAGCCGTTTTTT. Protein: CASSFYPGGGTGEPFF.

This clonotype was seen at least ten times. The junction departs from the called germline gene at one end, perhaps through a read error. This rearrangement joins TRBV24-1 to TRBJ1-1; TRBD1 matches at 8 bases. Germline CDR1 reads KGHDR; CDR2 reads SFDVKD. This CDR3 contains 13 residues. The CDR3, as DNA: TGTGCCACCAGTGGGACAGGGAACCCTGAAGCTTTCTTT. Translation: CATSGTGNPEAFF.

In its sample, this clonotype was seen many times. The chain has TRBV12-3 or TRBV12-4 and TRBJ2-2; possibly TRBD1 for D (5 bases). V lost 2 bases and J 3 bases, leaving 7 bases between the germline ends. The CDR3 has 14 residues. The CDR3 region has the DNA TGTGCCAGCAGTTTAAGACAGCACACCGGGGAGCTGTTTTTT. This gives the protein CASSLRQHTGELFF.

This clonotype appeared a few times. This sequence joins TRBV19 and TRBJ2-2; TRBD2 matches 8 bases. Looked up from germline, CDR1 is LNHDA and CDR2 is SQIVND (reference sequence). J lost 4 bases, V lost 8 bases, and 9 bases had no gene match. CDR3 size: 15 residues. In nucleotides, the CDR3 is TGTGCCAGTGGATCGGGGGGGCGCCTCACCGGGGAGCTGTTTTTT. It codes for CASGSGGRLTGELFF.

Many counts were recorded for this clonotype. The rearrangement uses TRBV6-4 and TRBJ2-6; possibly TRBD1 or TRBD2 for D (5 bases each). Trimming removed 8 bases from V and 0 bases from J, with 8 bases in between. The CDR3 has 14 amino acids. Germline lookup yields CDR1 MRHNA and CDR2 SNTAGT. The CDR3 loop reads CASSGSSGANVLTF. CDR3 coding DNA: TGTGCCAGCTCAGGGAGCTCTGGGGCCAACGTCCTGACTTTC.

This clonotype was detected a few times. The CDR3 coding sequence is TGCAGCGCGTTGGGGGCCACCAACACTGAAGCTTTCTTT. This codes for CSALGATNTEAFF. The chain uses TRBV29-1 and TRBJ1-1; D possibly corresponds to TRBD1 (6 bases). This CDR3 comprises 13 residues. Germline assignment: CDR1 SQVTM and CDR2 ANQGSEA. V gave up 7 bases and J gave up 2 bases, with 14 bases separating them.

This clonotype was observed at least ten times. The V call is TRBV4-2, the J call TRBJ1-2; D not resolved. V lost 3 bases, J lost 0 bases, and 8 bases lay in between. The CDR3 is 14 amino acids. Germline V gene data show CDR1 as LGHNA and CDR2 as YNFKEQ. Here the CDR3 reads CASSHGSANYGYTF. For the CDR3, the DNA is TGTGCCAGCAGCCACGGATCCGCTAACTATGGCTACACCTTC.